Listed below are T cell receptor beta chains from one sample, sequenced in a study of T cell responses to AZD1222 COVID-19 vaccine. Here immunoSEQ multiplex PCR was the method, and the copy in TCRdb shows in-frame clones only, minus some. The sample gives about 120,000 clones, around nine tenths of which show up once; 6.3% is in the top ten. The starting material was peripheral blood, obtained on day 0 of AZD1222 vaccination. The receptors here all came from an adult in good health. Each CDR3 is given with its conserved first and last residue. D genes are given only for firm matches. The size entry is marked missing in some rows and otherwise reads once, few, many or a size class.

cdr3_aa | cdr3_nt | clone_size | j_call | v_call | d_call
CASSHYPQGVTEAFF | TGTGCCAGCAGCCATTACCCACAGGGGGTCACTGAAGCTTTCTTT | . | TRBJ1-1 | TRBV2 | TRBD1
CASSQDRGGSQPQHF | TGTGCCAGCAGTCAGGACAGGGGGGGAAGTCAGCCCCAGCATTTT | few | TRBJ1-5 | TRBV6-2/TRBV6-3 | TRBD1
CASSLQGVNTGELFF | TGTGCCAGCAGTTTGCAGGGGGTGAACACCGGGGAGCTGTTTTTT | . | TRBJ2-2 | TRBV27 | TRBD1
CASSLGLQNYGYTF | TGTGCCAGCAGTCTAGGACTCCAGAACTATGGCTACACCTTC | once | TRBJ1-2 | TRBV6-6 | .
CASTSRAYGYTF | TGTGCCAGCACCTCGAGGGCCTATGGCTACACCTTC | . | TRBJ1-2 | TRBV5-6 | .
CASSIIMGGMNTEAFF | TGTGCCAGTAGTATAATAATGGGGGGGATGAACACTGAAGCTTTCTTT | few | TRBJ1-1 | TRBV19 | .
CASSHMGGFRTGELFF | TGTGCCAGCAGTCATATGGGGGGGTTCAGGACCGGGGAGCTGTTTTTT | . | TRBJ2-2 | TRBV12-1 | .
CASSQRPDSYEQYF | TGTGCCAGCAGCCAACGGCCGGACTCCTACGAGCAGTACTTC | many | TRBJ2-7 | TRBV3-1/TRBV3-2 | .
CASSSDRAGSPLHF | TGTGCCAGCAGCTCGGACAGGGCCGGATCACCCCTCCACTTT | . | TRBJ1-6 | TRBV7-2 | TRBD1
CASSYRPTGVGYTF | TGTGCCAGCAGTTACCGACCAACAGGGGTAGGCTACACCTTC | . | TRBJ1-2 | TRBV6-5 | TRBD1
CASSYGVVGLGDTQYF | TGTGCCAGCAGCTATGGGGTAGTCGGCCTAGGAGATACGCAGTATTTT | . | TRBJ2-3 | TRBV7-2 | .
CASSLGETPNYGYTF | TGTGCCAGCAGCTTAGGGGAGACACCTAACTATGGCTACACCTTC | . | TRBJ1-2 | TRBV7-6 | .
CASSQGGGGYTF | TGTGCCAGCAGCCAAGGAGGGGGTGGCTACACCTTC | . | TRBJ1-2 | TRBV3-1/TRBV3-2 | .
CASSPGLAYEQYF | TGTGCCAGCTCACCGGGGCTAGCCTACGAGCAGTACTTC | . | TRBJ2-7 | TRBV18 | .
CASSQFITNSPLHF | TGTGCCAGCAGCCAATTTATTACTAATTCACCCCTCCACTTT | . | TRBJ1-6 | TRBV3-1/TRBV3-2 | .
CASSPQGEYGYTF | TGTGCCAGCTCACCACAAGGGGAGTATGGCTACACCTTC | once | TRBJ1-2 | TRBV18 | .
CASSLLGGRGEKLFF | TGCGCCAGCAGCTTGCTCGGAGGGAGGGGTGAAAAACTGTTTTTT | . | TRBJ1-4 | TRBV5-1 | .
CASSLDTGGTGPQHF | TGCGCCAGCAGCTTGGATACAGGGGGTACTGGGCCCCAGCATTTT | few | TRBJ1-5 | TRBV5-1 | TRBD1
CASRKGDPNYGYTF | TGTGCCAGTAGGAAGGGAGATCCTAACTATGGCTACACCTTC | . | TRBJ1-2 | TRBV19 | .
CASSSLGTQYF | TGTGCCAGCAGCTCCCTGGGGACCCAGTACTTC | . | TRBJ2-5 | TRBV7-6 | .
CASSSKRGGYGNTIYF | TGTGCCAGCAGTTCCAAACGAGGGGGTTATGGAAACACCATATATTTT | . | TRBJ1-3 | TRBV6-5 | .
CASSPGPIRQPPLHF | TGCGCCAGCAGCCCGGGACCTATTCGGCAACCCCCCCTCCACTTT | . | TRBJ1-6 | TRBV4-1 | .
CASSLGDTNYGYTF | TGTGCCAGCAGCTTAGGGGACACTAACTATGGCTACACCTTC | . | TRBJ1-2 | TRBV11-2 | .
CASSRGQGSHQPQHF | TGTGCCAGCAGCCGCGGACAGGGGAGCCATCAGCCCCAGCATTTT | few | TRBJ1-5 | TRBV3-1/TRBV3-2 | TRBD1
CASSLQGGASYNEQFF | TGCGCCAGCAGCTTACAAGGGGGCGCGTCCTACAATGAGCAGTTCTTC | . | TRBJ2-1 | TRBV5-1 | TRBD1
CAWSTFTEGYTDTQYF | TGTGCCTGGAGTACGTTTACGGAGGGGTACACAGATACGCAGTATTTT | . | TRBJ2-3 | TRBV30 | .
CASSREQATNTNQPQHF | TGCGCCAGCAGCCGCGAACAGGCTACCAACACCAATCAGCCCCAGCATTTT | . | TRBJ1-5 | TRBV4-1 | .
CASSAPPGQGNEKLFF | TGTGCCAGCAGCGCCCCCCCCGGACAGGGAAACGAAAAACTGTTTTTT | . | TRBJ1-4 | TRBV9 | TRBD1
CASSSTGGIEQFF | TGTGCCAGCAGTTCGACAGGGGGCATTGAGCAGTTCTTC | . | TRBJ2-1 | TRBV2 | TRBD1
CATEKTGQGNEQFF | TGTGCCACGGAAAAGACAGGGCAAGGCAATGAGCAGTTCTTC | . | TRBJ2-1 | TRBV19 | TRBD1
CASSLRDNEQFF | TGTGCCAGCAGCTTGAGGGACAATGAGCAGTTCTTC | . | TRBJ2-1 | TRBV7-9 | .
CAIRTGGTEAFF | TGTGCCATCAGGACAGGGGGCACTGAAGCTTTCTTT | . | TRBJ1-1 | TRBV10-3 | TRBD1
CASSPERGDRTDTQYF | TGTGCCAGCAGCCCCGAGCGGGGGGATCGTACAGATACGCAGTATTTT | . | TRBJ2-3 | TRBV7-9 | TRBD2
CASSPGQGPNYGYTF | TGTGCCAGCTCACCCGGACAGGGCCCTAACTATGGCTACACCTTC | few | TRBJ1-2 | TRBV18 | TRBD1
CASRRSTGGGAGTYEQYF | TGTGCCAGCAGACGCTCGACAGGGGGCGGAGCGGGAACCTACGAGCAGTACTTC | . | TRBJ2-7 | TRBV27 | TRBD1
CASSGPNSPLHF | TGTGCCAGCAGCGGACCCAATTCACCCCTCCACTTT | . | TRBJ1-6 | TRBV9 | .
CASSYSLNLNQPQHF | TGTGCCAGCAGTTACTCTCTCAACCTCAATCAGCCCCAGCATTTT | . | TRBJ1-5 | TRBV6-6 | .
CASSRGINYGYTF | TGTGCCAGCAGCAGGGGAATTAACTATGGCTACACCTTC | . | TRBJ1-2 | TRBV7-9 | .
CASSVEWWNTEAFF | TGTGCCAGCAGCGTAGAGTGGTGGAACACTGAAGCTTTCTTT | . | TRBJ1-1 | TRBV9 | .
CASSVQGDTYEQYF | TGTGCCAGCAGCGTACAAGGTGACACCTACGAGCAGTACTTC | . | TRBJ2-7 | TRBV9 | .
CSVGKTGSFSYEQYF | TGCAGCGTTGGGAAGACAGGCTCCTTTTCCTACGAGCAGTACTTC | . | TRBJ2-7 | TRBV29-1 | .
CATSSPSPGLETQYF | TGTGCCACCAGCAGCCCGTCCCCAGGGTTGGAGACCCAGTACTTC | . | TRBJ2-5 | TRBV15 | .
CAWSTWASEQFF | TGTGCCTGGAGTACCTGGGCCAGTGAGCAGTTCTTC | . | TRBJ2-1 | TRBV30 | .
CASSELNTEAFF | TGTGCCAGCAGTGAACTTAACACTGAAGCTTTCTTT | once | TRBJ1-1 | TRBV25-1 | .
CASGRLAGVDEQFF | TGTGCCAGCGGCCGACTAGCGGGGGTCGATGAGCAGTTCTTC | . | TRBJ2-1 | TRBV6-5 | TRBD2
CASSFAENTEAFF | TGTGCCAGCAGCTTCGCCGAGAACACTGAAGCTTTCTTT | . | TRBJ1-1 | TRBV7-9 | .
CASSLGQVEHTQYF | TGCGCCAGCAGCTTGGGACAGGTAGAGCATACGCAGTATTTT | . | TRBJ2-3 | TRBV5-1 | .
CASSHTSTVSYEQYF | TGTGCCAGCAGCCACACCTCCACAGTATCCTACGAGCAGTACTTC | . | TRBJ2-7 | TRBV6-2/TRBV6-3 | .
CASSQGLGARGIYLFF | TGTGCCAGCAGCCAAGGCTTGGGGGCGCGGGGGATTTATCTGTTTTTT | . | TRBJ1-4 | TRBV3-1/TRBV3-2 | .
CASSTGTQGTEAFF | TGTGCCAGTAGTACCGGGACCCAGGGCACTGAAGCTTTCTTT | few | TRBJ1-1 | TRBV19 | .
CASSRDGSESYEQYF | TGTGCCAGCAGCCGGGACGGGTCGGAGAGCTACGAGCAGTACTTC | . | TRBJ2-7 | TRBV6-5 | .
CASSTTTEMNTEAFF | TGTGCCAGCAGCACTACGACCGAGATGAACACTGAAGCTTTCTTT | . | TRBJ1-1 | TRBV5-6 | .
CASSRTSPSYEQYF | TGTGCCAGTAGCCGGACGTCTCCATCTTACGAGCAGTACTTC | . | TRBJ2-7 | TRBV19 | .
CATTRGGNTEAFF | TGTGCCACCACCAGGGGGGGGAACACTGAAGCTTTCTTT | . | TRBJ1-1 | TRBV24-1 | TRBD1
CSVWGRMNTEAFF | TGCAGCGTCTGGGGACGGATGAACACTGAAGCTTTCTTT | . | TRBJ1-1 | TRBV29-1 | .
CASSPIQGNLRSEGYTF | TGTGCCAGCAGCCCAATCCAGGGAAACCTACGGAGTGAGGGCTACACCTTC | . | TRBJ1-2 | TRBV28 | .
CASSQGTGGYTEAFF | TGTGCCAGCAGCCAAGGAACAGGGGGTTACACTGAAGCTTTCTTT | . | TRBJ1-1 | TRBV4-2 | TRBD1